A single sample is the source of the 32 T cell receptor beta chains below, sequenced in a study of shared clonotypes between healthy human individuals. Sequencing was performed with immunoSEQ multiplex PCR; in TCRdb, only in-frame clones are kept and a portion is missing. The sample records some 2.3 million clones, more than 85% being singletons. Sequences were obtained from naive CD4+ T cells from PBMCs. The subset denotes: CD45RA+ positively selected. The receptors come from a man younger than 30 in good health. Some clones in this sample may be carry-over from other donors' samples.

On this clone: Other DNA sequences in the sample encode the same CDR3. The V and J genes are TRBV15 and TRBJ2-7; D is undetermined. This CDR3 has 11 amino acids. Germline V gene sequence: CDR1 LNHNV, CDR2 YYDKDF (reference sequence). The V end lost 6 bases, the J end lost 1 base, and 4 bases lay between the germline ends. The CDR3 nucleotides read TGTGCCACCAGTAGTTCCTACGAGCAGTACTTC. Translation gives CATSSSYEQYF.

V usage is TRBV28 and J usage is TRBJ2-7, with 8 bases identical to TRBD2. Germline trimming cut 8 bases from V and 2 bases from J; bases unmatched to any gene: 11. Germline-derived CDR1 and CDR2 are MDHEN and SYDVKM. The CDR3 is 15 amino acids. Here the CDR3 DNA reads TGTGCCAGCTTCCAATATAGCGGGACTCCCTACGAGCAGTACTTC. Translating gives CASFQYSGTPYEQYF.

The V and J genes are TRBV6-5 and TRBJ1-1; D unresolved. Per germline, CDR1 MNHEY and CDR2 SVGAGI. V lost 6 bases, J lost 7 bases, and 18 bases lay in between. The CDR3 covers 14 residues. CDR3 loop: CASSPEARYGEAFF. CDR3 DNA sequence: TGTGCCAGCAGCCCCGAGGCCCGTTATGGTGAAGCTTTCTTT.

Written as DNA, the CDR3 is TGTGCCAGCAGCCCTCTTAGGGGGACTAGGAGCTCTGGAAACACCATATATTTT. This codes for CASSPLRGTRSSGNTIYF. The chain employs TRBV11-2 and TRBJ1-3, with D maybe TRBD1 (6 bases). The CDR3 runs to 18 residues. Germline CDR1 is SGHAT and CDR2 is FQNNGV. V lost 5 bases and J 0 bases, leaving 20 bases between the germline ends.

V and J are TRBV5-1 and TRBJ2-1, with TRBD2 matching 12 bases. J lost 8 bases, V lost 4 bases, and 10 bases had no gene match. CDR1 is SGHRS and CDR2 is YFSETQ in the germline V gene. The CDR3 spans 16 residues. The CDR3 DNA is TGCGCCAGCAGCGGGGGGTCGACTAGCGGGAGCGATGAGCAGTTCTTC. Translation gives CASSGGSTSGSDEQFF.

The chain uses TRBV7-9 and TRBJ2-3; 8 nucleotides align to TRBD2. The CDR3 has 15 residues. J was trimmed by 0 bases and V by 5 bases; bases with no gene match: 4. Germline V gives CDR1 SEHNR, CDR2 FQNEAQ (reference sequence). The CDR3 reads CASSPGRGSTDTQYF. The CDR3 nucleotides are TGTGCCAGCAGCCCCGGGAGGGGTAGCACAGATACGCAGTATTTT.

This CDR3 is CASSLGVLLGNQPQHF. CDR3 in DNA: TGTGCCAGCAGTCTCGGGGTCCTCCTTGGCAATCAGCCCCAGCATTTT. V and J are TRBV28 and TRBJ1-5; D remains unclear. Trimming took off 5 bases at V and 2 bases at J, with 16 bases between the two ends. This CDR3 region has 16 residues. Germline lookup yields CDR1 MDHEN and CDR2 SYDVKM.

The genes are TRBV29-1 and TRBJ1-1; D perhaps matches TRBD1 (5 bases). In germline, CDR1 is SQVTM, CDR2 ANQGSEA. The CDR3 consists of 12 residues. The V and J ends lost 3 bases and 6 bases respectively, with 11 bases between them. The CDR3 here is CSVEGGIPEAFF. DNA for the CDR3: TGCAGCGTTGAGGGGGGGATCCCTGAAGCTTTCTTT.

In this sample, this clone turned up once. The V and J genes are TRBV6-6 and TRBJ2-7; maybe TRBD1 (6 bases). This CDR3 is built from 15 residues. Germline V CDR1 and CDR2: MNHNY, SVGAGI (reference sequence). Trimming removed 5 bases from V and 1 base from J, with 15 bases in between. CDR3 nucleotide sequence: TGTGCCAGCAGTGGAGCGGACAGCCCGTCCTACGAGCAGTACTTC. The encoded protein is CASSGADSPSYEQYF.

The gene calls are TRBV18 and TRBJ2-2; possibly TRBD1 for D (5 bases). CDR1 KGHSH and CDR2 LQKENI come from the germline V gene. This CDR3 is 14 amino acids long. Trimming removed 0 bases at V and 7 bases at J, with 9 bases between. CDR3 amino acids: CASSPPGRSGELFF. In DNA form, the CDR3 reads TGTGCCAGCTCACCACCGGGGCGTAGCGGGGAGCTGTTTTTT.

The table lists this clone with a count of one. Other DNA sequences in the sample encode the same CDR3. The V gene is TRBV18, the J gene TRBJ2-5; 7 bases are a match to TRBD2. This CDR3 has 14 residues. CDR1 and CDR2 from the germline V gene are KGHSH and LQKENI. Germline trimming cut 3 bases from V and 2 bases from J; bases unmatched to any gene: 3. CDR3 DNA sequence: TGTGCCAGCTCACCCGCTAGCGGTCAAGAGACCCAGTACTTC. Encoded protein: CASSPASGQETQYF.

The rearrangement uses TRBV5-1 and TRBJ2-3; D possibly corresponds to TRBD2 (5 bases). Germline-derived CDR1 and CDR2 are SGHRS and YFSETQ. Trimming stripped 1 base from V and 3 bases from J, with 15 bases between. The CDR3 totals 16 residues. For the CDR3, the DNA is TGCGCCAGCAGCTTGTCCACTCGACCGGGGACAGATACGCAGTATTTT. Its translation: CASSLSTRPGTDTQYF. The full variable domain, rest sourced from reference TRBV5-1 and TRBJ2-3, is KAGVTQTPRYLIKTRGQQVTLSCSPISGHRSVSWYQQTPGQGLQFLFEYFSETQRNKGNFPGRFSGRQFSNSRSEMNVSTLELGDSALYLCASSLSTRPGTDTQYFGPGTRLTVL.

The rearrangement joins TRBV11-1 to TRBJ2-1, with TRBD1 as a possible D gene (5 bases). The CDR3 extends over 11 amino acids. Trimming stripped 5 bases from V and 9 bases from J, with 8 bases between. Germline CDR1 SGHAT, CDR2 FQDESV (reference sequence). The CDR3 reads CASSLDTEQFF. CDR3 nucleotide sequence: TGTGCCAGCAGCCTGGACACTGAGCAGTTCTTC.

The rearrangement links TRBV28 to TRBJ1-4, with unresolved D. CDR3 length: 14 amino acids. V lost 3 bases to trimming and J lost 2 bases, with 7 bases between them. CDR1 is MDHEN and CDR2 is SYDVKM in the germline V gene. DNA of the CDR3: TGTGCCAGCAGTTTTGAGTATACTAATGAAAAACTGTTTTTT. Amino acid sequence: CASSFEYTNEKLFF.

About this clone itself: At the DNA level, this CDR3 is encoded by other sequences in the same sample as well. V gene TRBV28 combines with J gene TRBJ2-7, with 7 nucleotides matching TRBD1. The V and J ends lost 4 bases and 2 bases, in that order; junction bases with no gene match: 8. The CDR3 has 15 residues. Germline-derived CDR1 and CDR2 are MDHEN and SYDVKM. The CDR3 nucleotides are TGTGCCAGCAGTTCTCCCGGGACAGCGACCTACGAGCAGTACTTC. Translation gives CASSSPGTATYEQYF.

This clone was picked up one time. The rearrangement joins TRBV14 to TRBJ2-3, with 8 bases matching TRBD2. CDR1 SGHDN and CDR2 FVKESK come from the germline V gene. With V trimmed by 2 bases and J by 4 bases, 11 bases remained unmatched. The CDR3 is 17 residues long. The CDR3 is CASSQYVTGTSPDTQYF. The DNA of the CDR3 is TGTGCCAGCAGCCAATACGTCACCGGGACTAGTCCAGATACGCAGTATTTT.

A remark on this clone: At one end, the junction sequence differs from germline, possibly due to a read error. The chain joins TRBV6-1 to TRBJ1-6, with a weak D call TRBD1 (6 bases). Germline values: CDR1 MNHNS, CDR2 SASEGT. This CDR3 is built from 15 residues. CDR3 DNA sequence: TGTGCCAGCAGCGAAGGACAGTACTATAATTCACCCCTCCACTTT. This encodes CASSEGQYYNSPLHF.

Note on this clone: The sample contains more than one DNA sequence encoding this CDR3. The chain employs TRBV7-9 and TRBJ2-3, with D possibly called TRBD1 or TRBD2 (5 bases each). Germline assignment: CDR1 SEHNR and CDR2 FQNEAQ (reference sequence). CDR3 length: 14 residues. V was trimmed by 5 bases and J by 0 bases, leaving 9 bases between them. The chain's CDR3 is CASSRDRSTDTQYF. The CDR3 DNA reads as TGTGCCAGCAGCCGGGACCGAAGCACAGATACGCAGTATTTT.

The chain carries TRBV11-2 and TRBJ1-1; perhaps TRBD1 as D (5 bases). The CDR3 has 15 residues. CDR1 and CDR2 from the germline V gene are SGHAT and FQNNGV. V was trimmed by 1 base and J by 3 bases, leaving 12 bases between them. CDR3 nucleotides: TGTGCCAGCAGCTTAGTGAGGGGCCGGGACACTGAAGCTTTCTTT. Its translation is CASSLVRGRDTEAFF.

This sequence joins TRBV28 and TRBJ2-3, with 9 bases lining up with TRBD2. After removal of 5 bases from V and 2 bases from J, the junction contained 11 bases not matched to a gene. CDR3 length: 17 amino acids. CDR1 MDHEN and CDR2 SYDVKM come from the germline V gene. The CDR3 coding sequence is TGTGCCAGCAGTGAACTAGCGGGTCGTGGGTACACAGATACGCAGTATTTT. Translation gives CASSELAGRGYTDTQYF. Filled out from reference TRBV28 and TRBJ2-3, the complete variable domain reads DVKVTQSSRYLVKRTGEKVFLECVQDMDHENMFWYRQDPGLGLRLIYFSYDVKMKEKGDIPEGYSVSREKKERFSLILESASTNQTSMYLCASSELAGRGYTDTQYFGPGTRLTVL.

The chain combines TRBV28 with TRBJ2-7, with TRBD1 matching over 10 bases. Looked up from germline, CDR1 is MDHEN and CDR2 is SYDVKM. This CDR3 is 14 amino acids long. Trimming removed 4 bases from V and 3 bases from J; junction bases left unmatched: 3. This CDR3 is CASSSGQGDYEQYF. In DNA form, the CDR3 reads TGTGCCAGCAGTTCCGGACAGGGGGACTACGAGCAGTACTTC.

V gene TRBV28 combines with J gene TRBJ1-3; the D is unclear. Germline lookup yields CDR1 MDHEN and CDR2 SYDVKM. This CDR3 contains 14 residues. Trimming left V 2 bases short and J 0 bases short, with 5 bases between. The DNA for the CDR3 is TGTGCCAGCAGTTTACGATACTCTGGAAACACCATATATTTT. Its translation is CASSLRYSGNTIYF.

The chain employs TRBV6-5 and TRBJ1-4; 9 bases are a match to TRBD1. Germline lookup yields CDR1 MNHEY and CDR2 SVGAGI. After removal of 5 bases from V and 7 bases from J, the junction contained 5 bases not matched to a gene. The CDR3 covers 14 residues. CDR3 bases: TGTGCCAGCAGTGCCACAGGGGGCGGTGAAAAACTGTTTTTT. This codes for CASSATGGGEKLFF.

The rearrangement uses TRBV28 and TRBJ2-7, with 8 bases matching TRBD2. This CDR3 contains 13 residues. The germline CDR1 and CDR2 sequences are MDHEN and SYDVKM. With 5 bases clipped from V and 3 bases from J, the junction kept 3 bases outside the gene matches. CDR3 bases: TGTGCCAGCAGTGGACTAGCAGTCTACGAGCAGTACTTC. This codes for CASSGLAVYEQYF.

The V gene is TRBV7-2, the J gene TRBJ2-2; D gene ambiguous. CDR3 length: 14 amino acids. V lost 6 bases, J lost 5 bases, and 13 bases lay in between. CDR1 SGHTA and CDR2 FQGNSA come from the germline V gene. CDR3 region: CASRVIGGTGELFF. The CDR3 nucleotides read TGTGCCAGCAGGGTGATAGGTGGGACCGGGGAGCTGTTTTTT.

This clone has a handful of counts. The genes are TRBV18 and TRBJ1-2; D unclear. Trimming pared 6 bases from V and 0 bases from J, leaving 14 bases between. The CDR3 consists of 15 residues. Germline V gene data show CDR1 as KGHSH and CDR2 as LQKENI. CDR3 nucleotide sequence: TGTGCCAGCTCCCCCACGGCCGAAGCTAACTATGGCTACACCTTC. Translation: CASSPTAEANYGYTF. Using reference TRBV18 and TRBJ1-2 for the parts outside the CDR3, the full variable domain is NAGVMQNPRHLVRRRGQEARLRCSPMKGHSHVYWYRQLPEEGLKFMVYLQKENIIDESGMPKERFSAEFPKEGPSILRIQQVVRGDSAAYFCASSPTAEANYGYTFGSGTRLTVV.

This chain joins TRBV11-2 and TRBJ2-5; 9 nucleotides line up with TRBD2. Germline values: CDR1 SGHAT, CDR2 FQNNGV. This CDR3 is built from 18 residues. Trimming removed 1 base from V and 6 bases from J; junction bases left unmatched: 15. CDR3: CASSLGTLGASGTKTQYF. The CDR3 DNA reads TGTGCCAGCAGCTTAGGGACGCTGGGGGCTAGCGGGACGAAGACCCAGTACTTC.

The chain has TRBV7-9 and TRBJ2-7; the D gene could be TRBD1 or TRBD2 (6 bases each). CDR1 SEHNR and CDR2 FQNEAQ come from the germline V gene (reference sequence). V gave up 1 base and J gave up 5 bases, with 18 bases separating them. The CDR3 is made up of 16 amino acids. The chain's CDR3 is CASSLVEGGRDNEQYF. Written as DNA, the CDR3 is TGTGCCAGCAGCTTAGTTGAGGGAGGTAGGGACAACGAGCAGTACTTC. Based on the CDR3 plus reference TRBV7-9 and TRBJ2-7, the full variable domain is DTGVSQNPRHKITKRGQNVTFRCDPISEHNRLYWYRQTLGQGPEFLTYFQNEAQLEKSRLLSDRFSAERPKGSFSTLEIQRTEQGDSAMYLCASSLVEGGRDNEQYFGPGTRLTVT.

V gene TRBV7-4 combines with J gene TRBJ2-5, with a weak D call TRBD2 (6 bases). Per the germline V gene, CDR1 is SGHVT and CDR2 is SQSDAQ. V lost 5 bases and J 5 bases, leaving 27 bases between the germline ends. CDR3 length: 18 amino acids. The CDR3 loop reads CASSLDSPNSGSRETQYF. The CDR3 region has the DNA TGTGCCAGCAGCCTAGATAGTCCTAACAGCGGGTCCCGGGAGACCCAGTACTTC.

V is TRBV9 and J is TRBJ2-7, with TRBD2 matching over 10 bases. V shed 0 bases, J shed 2 bases, and the junction held 5 bases outside the gene matches. The CDR3 is 16 residues long. The germline V gene encodes CDR1 SGDLS and CDR2 YYNGEE. This CDR3 is CASSVGTSGTAYEQYF. CDR3 sequence (DNA): TGTGCCAGCAGCGTAGGAACTAGCGGGACAGCCTACGAGCAGTACTTC.

This rearrangement joins TRBV9 to TRBJ1-3, with a possible D match to TRBD1 (5 bases). In germline, CDR1 is SGDLS, CDR2 YYNGEE. The CDR3 is 16 amino acids. The V end lost 4 bases, the J end lost 1 base, and 15 bases lay between the germline ends. DNA for the CDR3: TGTGCCAGCAGCCCTCCCAGGGTATCTTCTGGAAACACCATATATTTT. The encoded protein is CASSPPRVSSGNTIYF.

The chain links TRBV6-6 to TRBJ1-5; D gene unclear. Trimming took 7 bases from V and 7 from J, leaving 14 bases between them. The CDR3 runs 13 residues. Germline V lookup: CDR1 MNHNY, CDR2 SVGAGI (reference sequence). The CDR3 DNA follows: TGTGCCAGCACTCCCCGGTCTTACCAGCCCCAGCATTTT. Its protein is CASTPRSYQPQHF.